This record covers a single T cell receptor beta chain. The sample belongs to a study of blood T cell repertoires in COVID-19. Looking at the study overall: There were acute and convalescent COVID-19 samples, and they came from the United States, Italy and Spain. Sources were T cells, B-cell-depleted T cells, or PBMCs; the material itself was cDNA or gDNA.

Authors' methods: Using reference gene primer amplification, nucleated cell counts were estimated. Sequencing was performed with immunoSEQ multiplex PCR; in TCRdb, only in-frame clones are kept and a portion is missing. V and J calls and clone size follow that table, whereas D and trimming were derived from the DNA. The sample yields 27,000 or so clones, more than 85% seen once. Deletions cut 3 bases from V and 0 bases from J, with 15 bases between. Germline CDR1 and CDR2: LNHDA and SQIVND (reference sequence). This CDR3 has 16 residues. The source material was peripheral blood. The sequence came from a human donor with active COVID-19. The donor label of this sample is uncertain. The chain uses TRBV19 and TRBJ2-7; D is unclear. DNA of the CDR3: TGTGCCAGTAGTATTAATAACGCCGCGAGCTCCTACGAGCAGTACTTC. Translation gives CASSINNAASSYEQYF. Based on the CDR3 plus reference TRBV19 and TRBJ2-7, the full variable domain is DGGITQSPKYLFRKEGQNVTLSCEQNLNHDAMYWYRQDPGQGLRLIYYSQIVNDFQKGDIAEGYSVSREKKESFPLTVTSAQKNPTAFYLCASSINNAASSYEQYFGPGTRLTVT.